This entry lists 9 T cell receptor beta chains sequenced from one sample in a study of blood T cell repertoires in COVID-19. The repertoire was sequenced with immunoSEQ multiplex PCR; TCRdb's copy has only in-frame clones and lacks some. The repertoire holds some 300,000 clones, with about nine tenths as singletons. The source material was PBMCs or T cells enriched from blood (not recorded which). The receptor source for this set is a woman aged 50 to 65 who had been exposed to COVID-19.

Here the CDR3 reads CASSYSIGPYEQYF. In DNA form, the CDR3 reads TGTGCCAGCAGTTACTCGATTGGCCCCTACGAGCAGTACTTC. The chain has TRBV6-6 and TRBJ2-7; D gene ambiguous. CDR3 length: 14 residues. From germline, CDR1 is MNHNY and CDR2 SVGAGI (reference sequence). Trimming took 0 bases from V and 2 from J, leaving 8 bases between them.

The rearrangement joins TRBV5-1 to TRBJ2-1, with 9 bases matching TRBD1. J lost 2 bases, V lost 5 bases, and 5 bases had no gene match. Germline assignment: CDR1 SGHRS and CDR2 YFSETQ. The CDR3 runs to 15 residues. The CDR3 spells CASSPRQGAYNEQFF. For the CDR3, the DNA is TGCGCCAGCAGTCCTAGACAGGGGGCCTACAATGAGCAGTTCTTC.

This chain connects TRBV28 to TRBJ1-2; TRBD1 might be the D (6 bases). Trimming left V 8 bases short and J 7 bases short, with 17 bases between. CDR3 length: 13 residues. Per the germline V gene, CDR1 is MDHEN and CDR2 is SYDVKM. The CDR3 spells CASQTGRLGGYTF. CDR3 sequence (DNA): TGTGCCAGCCAAACAGGGCGGTTGGGTGGCTACACCTTC.

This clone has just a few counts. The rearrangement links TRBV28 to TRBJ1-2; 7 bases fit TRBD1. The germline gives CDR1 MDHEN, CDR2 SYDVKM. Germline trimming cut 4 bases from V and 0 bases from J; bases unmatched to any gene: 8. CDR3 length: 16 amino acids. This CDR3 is CASSSYQQGTNYGYTF. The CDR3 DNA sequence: TGTGCCAGCAGTTCATATCAACAGGGGACTAACTATGGCTACACCTTC.

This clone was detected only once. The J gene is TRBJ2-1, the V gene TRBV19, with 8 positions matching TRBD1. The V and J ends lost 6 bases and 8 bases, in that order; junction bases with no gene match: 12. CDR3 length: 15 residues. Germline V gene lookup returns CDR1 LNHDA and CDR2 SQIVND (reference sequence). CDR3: CASRSRGQGADEQFF. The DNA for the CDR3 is TGTGCCAGTAGATCCAGGGGGCAGGGGGCGGATGAGCAGTTCTTC.

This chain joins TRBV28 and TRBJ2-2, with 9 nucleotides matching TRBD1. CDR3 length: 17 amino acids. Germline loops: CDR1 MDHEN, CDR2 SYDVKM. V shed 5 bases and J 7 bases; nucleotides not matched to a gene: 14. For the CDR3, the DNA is TGTGCCAGCAGTCTTGGTGGCCAGACAGGGGGGGTCGGGGAGCTGTTTTTT. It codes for CASSLGGQTGGVGELFF.

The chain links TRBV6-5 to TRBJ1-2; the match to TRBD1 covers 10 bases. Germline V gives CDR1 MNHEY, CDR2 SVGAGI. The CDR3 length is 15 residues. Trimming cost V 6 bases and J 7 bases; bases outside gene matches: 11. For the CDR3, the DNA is TGTGCCAGCAGGGAGTGGACAGGGGGTTATAGTGGCTACACCTTC. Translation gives CASREWTGGYSGYTF.

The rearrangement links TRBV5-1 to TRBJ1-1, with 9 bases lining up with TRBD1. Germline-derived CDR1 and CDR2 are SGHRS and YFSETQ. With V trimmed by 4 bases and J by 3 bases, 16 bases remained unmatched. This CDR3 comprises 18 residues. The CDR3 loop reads CASSPNAGTGTPDTEAFF. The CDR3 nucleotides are TGCGCCAGCAGCCCGAACGCCGGGACAGGGACCCCGGACACTGAAGCTTTCTTT.

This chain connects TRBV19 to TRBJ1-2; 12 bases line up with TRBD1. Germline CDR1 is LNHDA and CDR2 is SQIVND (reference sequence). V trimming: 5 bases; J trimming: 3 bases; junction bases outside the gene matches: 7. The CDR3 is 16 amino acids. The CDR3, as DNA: TGTGCCAGTAGTCGGGACAGGGGGCAGGTTCACTATGGCTACACCTTC. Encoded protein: CASSRDRGQVHYGYTF.